Following are 32 T cell receptor beta chains from one sample sequenced in a study of blood T cell repertoires in COVID-19. Method: immunoSEQ multiplex PCR; TCRdb's copy keeps in-frame clones and lacks some. The sample has fewer than 250,000 clones, around 86% seen once. The source material was peripheral blood. The receptors here all came from a man aged 60 to 69 with acute or convalescent COVID-19.

The genes are TRBV18 and TRBJ1-5, with TRBD1 matching 7 bases. V shed 0 bases, J shed 2 bases, and the junction held 1 base outside the gene matches. Germline values: CDR1 KGHSH, CDR2 LQKENI. CDR3 length: 15 amino acids. CDR3 DNA sequence: TGTGCCAGCTCACCACCGACAGGGCGCAATCAGCCCCAGCATTTT. Translated, it gives CASSPPTGRNQPQHF.

The rearrangement uses TRBV15 and TRBJ1-1; 9 bases agree with TRBD1. Germline CDR1 reads LNHNV; CDR2 reads YYDKDF (reference sequence). The CDR3 consists of 15 residues. The trim removed 1 base at V and 4 bases at J, leaving 4 bases unmatched. The CDR3 coding sequence is TGTGCCACCAGCAGAGTCGGACAGGGGACCACTGAAGCTTTCTTT. Protein sequence: CATSRVGQGTTEAFF.

This chain joins TRBV6-6 and TRBJ1-6; TRBD1 matches at 9 bases. Germline V gene data show CDR1 as MNHNY and CDR2 as SVGAGI (reference sequence). This CDR3 spans 17 amino acids. V shed 5 bases, J shed 6 bases, and the junction held 11 bases outside the gene matches. DNA of the CDR3: TGTGCCAGCAGTCCGCGGACAGGGGTTGGAACTAATTCACCCCTCCACTTT. Translating it yields CASSPRTGVGTNSPLHF.

The V call is TRBV5-4, the J call TRBJ2-5; TRBD2 matches 8 bases. This CDR3 has 14 amino acids. CDR1 and CDR2 (germline): SGHNT, YYREEE (reference sequence). V lost 3 bases and J lost 3; bases outside the gene matches: 4. This chain's CDR3 is CASSSTAGEETQYF. As DNA, the CDR3 is TGTGCCAGCAGCTCCACAGCGGGGGAAGAGACCCAGTACTTC.

This clone has a single count. The V call is TRBV6-1, the J call TRBJ1-5; perhaps TRBD1 as D (5 bases). Germline V gene lookup returns CDR1 MNHNS and CDR2 SASEGT. This CDR3 region has 17 residues. Trimming removed 4 bases at V and 2 bases at J, with 18 bases between. The CDR3 DNA sequence: TGTGCCAGCAGTGTAGGTTTTCCGGGGGTGGGCAATCAGCCCCAGCATTTT. Translating gives CASSVGFPGVGNQPQHF.

This chain links TRBV5-1 with TRBJ2-4; the D is unclear. This CDR3 comprises 16 residues. Per germline, CDR1 SGHRS and CDR2 YFSETQ. Between the trimmed V and J ends, which lost 4 bases and 6 bases, there was a span of 20 bases. In DNA, the CDR3 is TGCGCCAGCAGCCCCGAAGGTTCGGCCACGGGAAACATTCAGTACTTC. This sequence encodes CASSPEGSATGNIQYF. The whole variable domain, filled in from reference TRBV5-1 and TRBJ2-4, reads KAGVTQTPRYLIKTRGQQVTLSCSPISGHRSVSWYQQTPGQGLQFLFEYFSETQRNKGNFPGRFSGRQFSNSRSEMNVSTLELGDSALYLCASSPEGSATGNIQYFGAGTRLSVL.

The V call is TRBV5-1, the J call TRBJ1-1; D gene unclear. The V gene's germline CDR1 is SGHRS and CDR2 YFSETQ. The V end was cut by 0 bases, the J end by 2 bases, with 14 bases between. The length of the CDR3 is 16 residues. CDR3 in amino acids: CASSLDAGRSNTEAFF. In DNA form, the CDR3 reads TGCGCCAGCAGCTTGGATGCGGGCAGATCCAACACTGAAGCTTTCTTT.

This clone was picked up one time. The chain joins TRBV7-2 to TRBJ1-1; TRBD1 might be the D (5 bases). Germline CDR1 and CDR2: SGHTA and FQGNSA. The CDR3 length is 14 residues. V lost 0 bases and J lost 4, with 9 bases in between. The CDR3 DNA sequence: TGTGCCAGCAGCTTAGCGCAAGGGGTCACTGAAGCTTTCTTT. Protein: CASSLAQGVTEAFF. Complete variable domain (other parts from reference TRBV7-2 and TRBJ1-1): GAGVSQSPSNKVTEKGKDVELRCDPISGHTALYWYRQSLGQGLEFLIYFQGNSAPDKSGLPSDRFSAERTGGSVSTLTIQRTQQEDSAVYLCASSLAQGVTEAFFGQGTRLTVV.

For the CDR3, the DNA is TGTGCCAGTAGCCCTCAGACGCGAGGGCAAGAGACCCAGTACTTC. This encodes CASSPQTRGQETQYF. The V call is TRBV19, the J call TRBJ2-5; D possibly corresponds to TRBD2 (5 bases). V dropped 6 bases and J dropped 2 bases, with 16 bases sitting between them. CDR1 is LNHDA, CDR2 SQIVND, per germline (reference sequence). The CDR3 runs to 15 residues.

The chain uses TRBV9 and TRBJ2-6, with 8 bases matching TRBD1. Germline CDR1 SGDLS, CDR2 YYNGEE. The CDR3 totals 18 residues. With 3 bases clipped from V and 5 bases from J, the junction kept 13 bases outside the gene matches. CDR3: CASSGSGQGAMRANVLTF. Written as DNA, the CDR3 is TGTGCCAGCAGCGGTTCAGGACAGGGTGCTATGAGGGCCAACGTCCTGACTTTC.

As to this clone: The sample contains more than one DNA sequence encoding this CDR3. The rearrangement uses TRBV18 and TRBJ2-7, with D hard to call. Germline V gives CDR1 KGHSH, CDR2 LQKENI. The ends were cut back, 3 bases at V and 2 bases at J, with 8 bases in the middle. CDR3 length equals 13 residues. This CDR3 reads CASSPTGTYEQYF. In DNA, the CDR3 is TGTGCCAGCTCACCGACTGGCACCTACGAGCAGTACTTC. Filled out from reference TRBV18 and TRBJ2-7, the complete variable domain reads NAGVMQNPRHLVRRRGQEARLRCSPMKGHSHVYWYRQLPEEGLKFMVYLQKENIIDESGMPKERFSAEFPKEGPSILRIQQVVRGDSAAYFCASSPTGTYEQYFGPGTRLTVT.

This rearrangement joins TRBV4-1 to TRBJ2-7, with 11 bases fitting TRBD2. The CDR3 covers 16 residues. V lost 4 bases, J lost 0 bases, and 5 bases stayed unmatched. CDR1 and CDR2 from the germline V gene are MGHRA and YSYEKL. In DNA, the CDR3 is TGCGCCAGCAGCCCGACTAGCGGGGTTAGCTCCTACGAGCAGTACTTC. Protein: CASSPTSGVSSYEQYF.

V and J are TRBV6-4 and TRBJ1-1; the D is unclear. The germline gives CDR1 MRHNA, CDR2 SNTAGT. The CDR3 contains 13 residues. Trimming removed 4 bases from V and 5 bases from J, with 11 bases in between. The CDR3 spells CASSVEAETEAFF. CDR3 nucleotide sequence: TGTGCCAGCAGTGTCGAGGCAGAAACTGAAGCTTTCTTT.

V gene TRBV2 combines with J gene TRBJ2-1, with D perhaps TRBD1 (6 bases). The CDR3 sequence is 13 residues long. Trimming took off 4 bases at V and 9 bases at J, with 13 bases between the two ends. From germline, CDR1 is SNHLY and CDR2 FYNNEI. CDR3 sequence (DNA): TGTGCCAGCAGTGTGGGCAGGGGTCCTGAGCAGTTCTTC. This codes for CASSVGRGPEQFF.

The chain has TRBV7-2 and TRBJ2-3, with TRBD2 as a possible D gene (7 bases). The CDR3 consists of 17 residues. Between the trimmed V and J ends, which lost 6 bases and 1 base, there was a span of 20 bases. In germline, CDR1 is SGHTA, CDR2 FQGNSA. The CDR3 coding sequence is TGTGCCAGCAGGTCTCGGAGGGGGGGCTGGGGCACAGATACGCAGTATTTT. It is translated as CASRSRRGGWGTDTQYF. Using reference TRBV7-2 and TRBJ2-3 for the parts outside the CDR3, the full variable domain is GAGVSQSPSNKVTEKGKDVELRCDPISGHTALYWYRQSLGQGLEFLIYFQGNSAPDKSGLPSDRFSAERTGGSVSTLTIQRTQQEDSAVYLCASRSRRGGWGTDTQYFGPGTRLTVL.

The chain employs TRBV27 and TRBJ1-5; 9 bases match TRBD1. The germline V gene has CDR1 MNHEY and CDR2 SMNVEV (reference sequence). V dropped 6 bases and J dropped 1; count of bases not matched to a gene: 22. The CDR3 contains 21 residues. In DNA, the CDR3 is TGTGCCAGCAGCCGAAGAAAAATTGACAGGGGGGAGCTCTTAAGCAATCAGCCCCAGCATTTT. It translates to CASSRRKIDRGELLSNQPQHF.

The genes are TRBV5-1 and TRBJ2-1; D may be TRBD2 (5 bases). Germline lookup yields CDR1 SGHRS and CDR2 YFSETQ. The ends were cut back, 1 base at V and 0 bases at J, with 14 bases in the middle. CDR3 length equals 17 residues. The CDR3 DNA reads TGCGCCAGCAGCTTGCCGGTGGGAGCCTCCTCCTACAATGAGCAGTTCTTC. Translation: CASSLPVGASSYNEQFF.

The chain carries TRBV4-1 and TRBJ2-7; 9 positions agree with TRBD1. The CDR3 is 16 amino acids. The germline V gene encodes CDR1 MGHRA and CDR2 YSYEKL. The V segment lost 1 base and the J segment 0 bases; nucleotides outside the gene matches: 4. The CDR3 spells CASSQVRDRASYEQYF. The CDR3 region has the DNA TGCGCCAGCAGCCAAGTCCGGGACAGGGCCTCCTACGAGCAGTACTTC.

This chain links TRBV28 with TRBJ2-7; possibly TRBD1 for D (6 bases). Trimming removed 0 bases at V and 9 bases at J, with 15 bases between. The germline CDR1 and CDR2 sequences are MDHEN and SYDVKM. This CDR3 is built from 14 residues. The CDR3 nucleotides read TGTGCCAGCAGTTTATGGTCGACAGGCGGCGGGCAGTACTTC. Translation: CASSLWSTGGGQYF.

The chain is built from TRBV4-2 and TRBJ1-6; maybe TRBD1 (5 bases). The germline V gene encodes CDR1 LGHNA and CDR2 YNFKEQ. Trimming left V 0 bases short and J 5 bases short, with 14 bases between. This CDR3 is built from 17 residues. CDR3 protein: CASSQDRAEGNNSPLHF. In nucleotides, the CDR3 is TGTGCCAGCAGCCAAGATCGTGCGGAGGGGAATAATTCACCCCTCCACTTT.

This chain connects TRBV5-1 to TRBJ2-6; no clear D gene. Looked up from germline, CDR1 is SGHRS and CDR2 is YFSETQ. The CDR3 has 15 residues. V was pared by 1 base and J by 2 bases, with 7 bases between. The CDR3 DNA follows: TGCGCCAGCAGCTTGCACACCCCTGGGGCCAACGTCCTGACTTTC. It specifies CASSLHTPGANVLTF. Variable domain in full (rest from reference TRBV5-1 and TRBJ2-6): KAGVTQTPRYLIKTRGQQVTLSCSPISGHRSVSWYQQTPGQGLQFLFEYFSETQRNKGNFPGRFSGRQFSNSRSEMNVSTLELGDSALYLCASSLHTPGANVLTFGAGSRLTVL.

The table lists this clone with a few counts. The gene calls are TRBV5-5 and TRBJ2-1; 10 positions agree with TRBD1. This CDR3 spans 15 amino acids. CDR1 and CDR2 from the germline V gene are SGHKS and YYEKEE (reference sequence). V gave up 3 bases and J gave up 8 bases; unmatched junction bases: 8. CDR3 sequence (DNA): TGTGCCAGCAGCTCTTCGGGACAGGGGTCCGATGAGCAGTTCTTC. Residues: CASSSSGQGSDEQFF.

The table lists this clone with a few counts. The CDR3 DNA reads TGTGCCAGCAGTTTAACCCGACAGGGGGCGAGTAGGTATGGCTACACCTTC. Its protein product is CASSLTRQGASRYGYTF. The chain carries TRBV27 and TRBJ1-2; 10 bases are a match to TRBD1. CDR3 length: 17 residues. Germline V lookup: CDR1 MNHEY, CDR2 SMNVEV (reference sequence). V gave up 2 bases and J gave up 5 bases; unmatched junction bases: 11.

This clone turned up a few times. The chain's CDR3 is CASSEQGTFSGNTIYF. CDR3 DNA sequence: TGTGCCAGCAGCGAACAGGGGACCTTCTCTGGAAACACCATATATTTT. The chain employs TRBV7-9 and TRBJ1-3, with TRBD1 identical over 7 bases. V lost 5 bases and J lost 0; bases outside the gene matches: 7. Germline V gives CDR1 SEHNR, CDR2 FQNEAQ (reference sequence). The CDR3 has 16 amino acids. Full variable domain (outside the CDR3, taken from reference TRBV7-9 and TRBJ1-3): DTGVSQNPRHKITKRGQNVTFRCDPISEHNRLYWYRQTLGQGPEFLTYFQNEAQLEKSRLLSDRFSAERPKGSFSTLEIQRTEQGDSAMYLCASSEQGTFSGNTIYFGEGSWLTVV.

The chain uses TRBV27 and TRBJ1-5; D is perhaps TRBD1 (6 bases). Germline V lookup: CDR1 MNHEY, CDR2 SMNVEV (reference sequence). The CDR3 covers 18 residues. V gave up 6 bases and J gave up 0 bases, with 21 bases separating them. In DNA, the CDR3 is TGTGCCAGCAGCCAAAACGGGGGGCTCGGCCATAGCAATCAGCCCCAGCATTTT. It translates to CASSQNGGLGHSNQPQHF.

This chain uses TRBV5-4 with TRBJ1-1; 9 bases are a match to TRBD1. The V and J ends lost 4 bases and 4 bases, in that order; junction bases with no gene match: 8. The CDR3 contains 15 residues. Germline V lookup: CDR1 SGHNT, CDR2 YYREEE (reference sequence). The chain's CDR3 is CASSNTGTGSTEAFF. The CDR3 bases are TGTGCCAGCAGCAACACCGGGACAGGGAGCACTGAAGCTTTCTTT.

V and J are TRBV15 and TRBJ1-1; TRBD1 matches 7 bases. V trimming: 2 bases; J trimming: 1 base; junction bases outside the gene matches: 7. Germline V gene sequence: CDR1 LNHNV, CDR2 YYDKDF (reference sequence). This CDR3 has 16 amino acids. The DNA for the CDR3 is TGTGCCACCAGCAGACCGAGGGGGCAGGGGAACACTGAAGCTTTCTTT. Its protein product is CATSRPRGQGNTEAFF.

For this clone: The final CDR3 position lacks the conserved phenylalanine or tryptophan, pointing to a likely read error. The DNA is omitted, as the CDR3 cannot be located on it reliably, and the CDR3 follows TCRdb's listing. The chain uses TRBV25-1 and TRBJ1-3; TRBD1 is the table's D call and was not checked against the DNA. Per the germline V gene, CDR1 is MGHDK and CDR2 is SYGVNS. The CDR3 is made up of 12 amino acids, end residues included. The CDR3 sequence: CASSEYGGQMLV.

This chain connects TRBV27 to TRBJ1-1, with 9 positions matching TRBD1. The CDR3 sequence is 17 residues long. CDR1 is MNHEY and CDR2 is SMNVEV in the germline V gene (reference sequence). After removal of 2 bases from V and 5 bases from J, the junction contained 12 bases not matched to a gene. Here the CDR3 reads CASSLLYRGRGVTEAFF. CDR3 nucleotide sequence: TGTGCCAGCAGTTTACTATACAGGGGGCGCGGGGTAACTGAAGCTTTCTTT.

The V call is TRBV18, the J call TRBJ2-3, with D possibly being TRBD2 (6 bases). V lost 0 bases, J lost 1 base, and 8 bases lay in between. The CDR3 extends over 15 amino acids. CDR1 and CDR2 from the germline V gene are KGHSH and LQKENI. In nucleotides, the CDR3 is TGTGCCAGCTCACCACCGCGGGGCGGCACAGATACGCAGTATTTT. This gives the protein CASSPPRGGTDTQYF.

The V and J genes are TRBV24-1 and TRBJ2-1; 9 nucleotides match TRBD2. V lost 5 bases, J lost 2 bases, and 3 bases stayed unmatched. The CDR3 spans 15 residues. Germline V gene sequence: CDR1 KGHDR, CDR2 SFDVKD. The CDR3 here is CATSGSGGTYNEQFF. In DNA, the CDR3 is TGTGCCACCAGTGGAAGCGGGGGGACCTACAATGAGCAGTTCTTC.

About this clone: At the DNA level, this CDR3 is encoded by other sequences in the same sample as well. The chain recombines TRBV4-1 with TRBJ2-7, with D perhaps matching TRBD1 (5 bases). Trimming cost V 1 base and J 5 bases, with 12 bases left between them. CDR1 is MGHRA and CDR2 is YSYEKL in the germline V gene. This CDR3 spans 14 amino acids. The CDR3 nucleotides are TGCGCCAGCAGCCAAGCCGGGCCCAGGGACGAGCAGTACTTC. Encoded protein: CASSQAGPRDEQYF.